This TCR beta chain is drawn from a study of patients and donors after allogeneic stem cell transplantation. The CDR3 runs to 18 residues. Germline-derived CDR1 and CDR2 are SGHRS and YFSETQ. Trimming took off 3 bases at V and 4 bases at J, with 25 bases between the two ends. MiXCR, run by TCRdb on the RT-PCR reads, gives a single entry per CDR3 protein. In the table there are about 410,000 distinct CDR3 sequences, 15% to 20% of which are singletons. The chain couples TRBV5-1 to TRBJ2-5; perhaps TRBD2 as D (6 bases). The sample consisted of blood, either unsorted or a sorted T cell fraction (not recorded which). The source of this sequence is a human donor who was either an allogeneic HSCT recipient or a stem cell or donor lymphocyte infusion donor (not recorded which). It is not recorded whose cells these are; they may come from a transplant donor. CDR3 sequence reads: CASSSTGSQVRGAETQYF. The CDR3 bases are TGCGCCAGCAGCTCCACCGGATCGCAGGTGCGGGGAGCAGAGACCCAGTACTTC.